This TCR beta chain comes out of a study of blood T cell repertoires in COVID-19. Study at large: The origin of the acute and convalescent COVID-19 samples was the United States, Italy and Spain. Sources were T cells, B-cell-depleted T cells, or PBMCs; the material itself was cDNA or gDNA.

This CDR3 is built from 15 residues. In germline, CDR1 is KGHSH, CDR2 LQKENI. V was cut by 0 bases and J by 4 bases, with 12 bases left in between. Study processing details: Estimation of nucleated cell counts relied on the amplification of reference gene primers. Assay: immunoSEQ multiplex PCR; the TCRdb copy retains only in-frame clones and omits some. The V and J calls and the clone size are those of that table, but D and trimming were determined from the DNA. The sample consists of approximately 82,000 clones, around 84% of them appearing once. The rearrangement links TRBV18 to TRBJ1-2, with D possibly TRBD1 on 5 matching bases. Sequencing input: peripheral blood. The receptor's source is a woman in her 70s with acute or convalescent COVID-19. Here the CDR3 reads CASSPPGGIPYGYTF. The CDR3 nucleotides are TGTGCCAGCTCACCACCCGGGGGGATCCCCTATGGCTACACCTTC.